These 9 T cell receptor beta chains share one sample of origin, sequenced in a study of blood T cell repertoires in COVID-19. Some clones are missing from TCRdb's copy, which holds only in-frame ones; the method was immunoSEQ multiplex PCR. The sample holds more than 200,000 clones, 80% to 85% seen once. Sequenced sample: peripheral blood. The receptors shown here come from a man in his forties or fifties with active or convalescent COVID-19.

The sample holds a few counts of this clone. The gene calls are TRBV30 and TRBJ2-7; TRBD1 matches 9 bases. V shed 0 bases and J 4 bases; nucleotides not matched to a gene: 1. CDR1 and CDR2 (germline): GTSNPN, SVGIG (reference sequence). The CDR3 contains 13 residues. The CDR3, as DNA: TGTGCCTGGAGTGTAGGACAGGGGTACGAGCAGTACTTC. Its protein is CAWSVGQGYEQYF.

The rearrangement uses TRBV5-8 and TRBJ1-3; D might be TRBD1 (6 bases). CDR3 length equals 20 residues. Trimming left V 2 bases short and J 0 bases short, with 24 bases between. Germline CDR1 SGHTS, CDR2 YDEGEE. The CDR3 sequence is CASSLFGDRSYSFSGNTIYF. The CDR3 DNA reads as TGTGCCAGCAGCTTATTTGGTGACAGGTCCTACTCTTTCTCTGGAAACACCATATATTTT.

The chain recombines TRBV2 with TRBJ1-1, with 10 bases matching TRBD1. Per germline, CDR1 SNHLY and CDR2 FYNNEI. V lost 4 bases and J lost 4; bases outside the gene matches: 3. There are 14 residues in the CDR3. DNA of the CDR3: TGTGCCAGCAGTGCGGGACAGGGGACCACTGAAGCTTTCTTT. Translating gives CASSAGQGTTEAFF.

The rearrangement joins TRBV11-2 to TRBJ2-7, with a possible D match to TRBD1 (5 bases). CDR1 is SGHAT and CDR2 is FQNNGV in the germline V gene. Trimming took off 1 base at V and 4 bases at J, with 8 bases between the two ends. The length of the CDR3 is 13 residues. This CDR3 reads CASSLGGEYEQYF. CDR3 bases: TGTGCCAGCAGCTTAGGGGGCGAGTACGAGCAGTACTTC.

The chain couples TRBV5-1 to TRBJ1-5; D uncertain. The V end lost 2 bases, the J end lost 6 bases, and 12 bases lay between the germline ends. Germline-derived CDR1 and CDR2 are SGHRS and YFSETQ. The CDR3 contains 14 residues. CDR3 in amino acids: CASSFGVGSQPQHF. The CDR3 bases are TGCGCCAGCAGCTTCGGGGTAGGGAGTCAGCCCCAGCATTTT.

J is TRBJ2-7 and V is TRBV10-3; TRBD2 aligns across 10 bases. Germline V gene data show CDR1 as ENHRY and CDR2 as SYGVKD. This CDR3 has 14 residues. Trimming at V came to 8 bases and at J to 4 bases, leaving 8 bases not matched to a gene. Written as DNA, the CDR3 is TGTGCCATCGGAGATTCGACTAGCGGGTACGAGCAGTACTTC. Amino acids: CAIGDSTSGYEQYF.

CDR3 nucleotide sequence: TGTGCCAGCAGCCAAGGGAGGATTGGCAATCAGCCCCAGCATTTT. Translated, it gives CASSQGRIGNQPQHF. V gene TRBV14 combines with J gene TRBJ1-5; D ambiguous. The germline V gene encodes CDR1 SGHDN and CDR2 FVKESK. The ends were cut back, 1 base at V and 2 bases at J, with 9 bases in the middle. This CDR3 is built from 15 residues.

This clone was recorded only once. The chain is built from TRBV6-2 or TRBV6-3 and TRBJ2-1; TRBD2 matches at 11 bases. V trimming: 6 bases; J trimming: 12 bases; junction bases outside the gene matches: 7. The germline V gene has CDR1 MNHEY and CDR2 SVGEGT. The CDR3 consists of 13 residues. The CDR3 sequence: CASSPTSGVMQFF. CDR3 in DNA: TGTGCCAGCAGCCCGACTAGCGGGGTGATGCAGTTCTTC.

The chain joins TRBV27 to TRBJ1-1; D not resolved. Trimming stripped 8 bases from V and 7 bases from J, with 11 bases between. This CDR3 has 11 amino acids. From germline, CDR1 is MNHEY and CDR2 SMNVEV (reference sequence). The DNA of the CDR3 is TGTGCCAGCCTTTCGGGGTTTGAAGCTTTCTTT. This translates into CASLSGFEAFF.